This T cell receptor beta chain was sequenced during a study of blood T cell repertoires in COVID-19. Germline lookup yields CDR1 LGHDT and CDR2 YNNKEL (reference sequence). This CDR3 comprises 17 residues. With V trimmed by 4 bases and J by 9 bases, 12 bases remained unmatched. Here immunoSEQ multiplex PCR was the method, and the copy in TCRdb shows in-frame clones only, minus some. The data show about 150,000 clones, about three quarters seen once. The table lists this clone with a count of one. The clonotype was recovered from an elderly man with acute or convalescent COVID-19. The sample taken for sequencing was peripheral blood. The chain recombines TRBV3-1 (or the pseudogene TRBV3-2) with TRBJ2-1, with 13 bases fitting TRBD2. DNA of the CDR3: TGTGCCAGCAGCCCAACCTTACTAGCGGGGGGGCCCAGTGAGCAGTTCTTC. Encoded protein: CASSPTLLAGGPSEQFF.